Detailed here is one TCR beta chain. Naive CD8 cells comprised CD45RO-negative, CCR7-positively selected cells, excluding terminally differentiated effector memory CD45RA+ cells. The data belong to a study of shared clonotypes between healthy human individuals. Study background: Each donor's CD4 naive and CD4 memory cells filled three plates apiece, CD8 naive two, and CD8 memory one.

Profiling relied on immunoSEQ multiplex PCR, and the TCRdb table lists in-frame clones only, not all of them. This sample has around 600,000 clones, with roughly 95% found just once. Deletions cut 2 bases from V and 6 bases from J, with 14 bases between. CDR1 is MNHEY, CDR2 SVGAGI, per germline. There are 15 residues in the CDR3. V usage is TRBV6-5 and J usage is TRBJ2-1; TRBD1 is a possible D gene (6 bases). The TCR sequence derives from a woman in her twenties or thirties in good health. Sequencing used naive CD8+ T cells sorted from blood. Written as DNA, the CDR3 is TGTGCCAGCAGTTACCAGTCGGGACAAAGCAATGAGCAGTTCTTC. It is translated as CASSYQSGQSNEQFF.